The 25 T cell receptor beta chains below were found in one sample sequenced in a study of T cell repertoires in aging, cancer and after chemotherapy. The template was genomic DNA from peripheral blood, not RNA. A mixed TRB-A/B primer pool amplified rearranged TRB by multiplex touch-down PCR. TCRdb re-called the multiplex PCR reads through MiXCR, storing one row per CDR3 protein. The sample lists roughly 6,000 distinct CDR3 sequences; 21% were seen once. The material sequenced was blood. The receptor set was obtained from a human donor with a blood cancer.

The chain joins TRBV6-1 to TRBJ1-2, with 9 positions matching TRBD1. Trimming removed 6 bases from V and 4 bases from J; junction bases left unmatched: 9. Germline assignment: CDR1 MNHNS and CDR2 SASEGT. CDR3 length equals 15 residues. CDR3 residues: CASRVQQGAFYGYTF. CDR3 DNA sequence: TGTGCCAGCAGAGTACAACAGGGGGCCTTCTATGGCTACACCTTC.

The rearrangement joins TRBV30 to TRBJ1-5, with D possibly being TRBD1 (6 bases). The germline gives CDR1 GTSNPN, CDR2 SVGIG (reference sequence). With 1 base removed from V and 6 bases from J, the gap between germline ends came to 13 bases. The length of the CDR3 is 14 residues. The CDR3 DNA is TGTGCCTGGAGTGCCTGGGGGGCCCCTCAGCCCCAGCATTTT. The encoded protein is CAWSAWGAPQPQHF.

By sample share, this clonotype is medium-sized. The chain employs TRBV5-5 and TRBJ2-2; D gene unclear. CDR1 and CDR2 from the germline V gene are SGHKS and YYEKEE (reference sequence). The CDR3 consists of 15 residues. The V and J ends lost 3 bases and 4 bases respectively, with 13 bases between them. The CDR3 protein is CASSSPFGSTGELFF. CDR3 nucleotide sequence: TGTGCCAGCAGCTCGCCCTTTGGAAGCACCGGGGAGCTGTTTTTT. Together with reference TRBV5-5 and TRBJ2-2, the CDR3 gives the full variable domain: DAGVTQSPTHLIKTRGQQVTLRCSPISGHKSVSWYQQVLGQGPQFIFQYYEKEERGRGNFPDRFSARQFPNYSSELNVNALLLGDSALYLCASSSPFGSTGELFFGEGSRLTVL.

This clonotype is termed medium-sized (0.01 to 0.1%). The V and J genes are TRBV6-5 and TRBJ2-5; D perhaps matches TRBD2 (6 bases). The CDR3 is made up of 15 amino acids. The V gene's germline CDR1 is MNHEY and CDR2 SVGAGI. Trimming took 0 bases from V and 2 from J, leaving 10 bases between them. CDR3 nucleotide sequence: TGTGCCAGCAGTTACTCCCGGGGACTTCAAGAGACCCAGTACTTC. Encoded protein: CASSYSRGLQETQYF.

This chain joins TRBV20-1 and TRBJ2-7, with D perhaps matching TRBD2 (7 bases). The germline V and J ends were trimmed by 1 base and 0 bases, with 13 bases remaining between them. This CDR3 spans 15 amino acids. CDR1 is DFQATT, CDR2 SNEGSKA, per germline (reference sequence). The CDR3 bases are TGCAGTGCTAGAGGGGGGGGGGCCTCCTCCTACGAGCAGTACTTC. Its protein product is CSARGGGASSYEQYF.

The rearrangement links TRBV7-3 to TRBJ2-1, with 8 bases fitting TRBD2. V was pared by 0 bases and J by 5 bases, with 9 bases of the junction left unmatched. The CDR3 has 17 amino acids. CDR1 and CDR2 from the germline V gene are SGHTA and FQGTGA. CDR3: CASSLTGATSGNNEQFF. CDR3 bases: TGTGCCAGCAGCTTAACGGGAGCTACTAGCGGAAACAATGAGCAGTTCTTC.

Within the sample, this clonotype is medium-sized. The chain is built from TRBV29-1 and TRBJ2-7, with D possibly called TRBD1 or TRBD2 (7 bases each). The CDR3 totals 14 residues. Germline V gene lookup returns CDR1 SQVTM and CDR2 ANQGSEA. Trimming pared 7 bases from V and 6 bases from J, leaving 22 bases between. CDR3 protein: CSGLQGGDFGEQYF. DNA for the CDR3: TGCAGCGGCCTTCAGGGGGGGGACTTTGGCGAGCAGTACTTC.

This clonotype has just a few counts. This rearrangement joins TRBV9 to TRBJ2-5; possible D gene TRBD1, 6 bases. V was shortened by 4 bases and J by 1 base, with 11 bases between the two germline ends. The germline CDR1 and CDR2 sequences are SGDLS and YYNGEE. There are 14 residues in the CDR3. In DNA, the CDR3 is TGTGCCAGCAGCCCCAGGGGCGCCCAAGAGACCCAGTACTTC. This codes for CASSPRGAQETQYF.

V and J are TRBV29-1 and TRBJ1-1; tentatively, D is TRBD1 (5 bases). CDR1 is SQVTM, CDR2 ANQGSEA, per germline. The V gene lost 4 bases and the J gene lost 0 bases, with 15 bases spanning the gap. This CDR3 is 15 amino acids long. The CDR3 spells CSVAPGWGMNTEAFF. The DNA for the CDR3 is TGCAGCGTTGCCCCAGGTTGGGGGATGAACACTGAAGCTTTCTTT. Together with reference TRBV29-1 and TRBJ1-1, the CDR3 gives the full variable domain: SAVISQKPSRDICQRGTSLTIQCQVDSQVTMMFWYRQQPGQSLTLIATANQGSEATYESGFVIDKFPISRPNLTFSTLTVSNMSPEDSSIYLCSVAPGWGMNTEAFFGQGTRLTVV.

J is TRBJ2-2 and V is TRBV28; D perhaps matches TRBD2 (6 bases). The V end was cut by 2 bases, the J end by 7 bases, with 11 bases between. CDR1 is MDHEN and CDR2 is SYDVKM in the germline V gene. The CDR3 contains 14 residues. Here the CDR3 reads CASSLPGEVGELFF. CDR3 coding DNA: TGTGCCAGCAGTTTACCGGGAGAGGTCGGGGAGCTGTTTTTT.

This clonotype came up a few times. The V and J genes are TRBV20-1 and TRBJ1-1; TRBD1 might be the D (5 bases). The CDR3 contains 12 residues. The V end lost 6 bases, the J end lost 6 bases, and 14 bases lay between the germline ends. Germline loops: CDR1 DFQATT, CDR2 SNEGSKA (reference sequence). For the CDR3, the DNA is TGCAGTGCCCAAGGGGAGGGTTCTGAAGCTTTCTTT. As protein: CSAQGEGSEAFF.

In its sample, this clonotype was seen a few times. This sequence joins TRBV5-4 and TRBJ1-1, with 8 bases fitting TRBD1. J gave up 6 bases and V 4 bases, and 5 bases lay outside the gene matches. The CDR3 has 13 amino acids. Germline-derived CDR1 and CDR2 are SGHNT and YYREEE (reference sequence). The DNA of the CDR3 is TGTGCCAGCAGCAGTAGACAGGGGCCTGAAGCTTTCTTT. Translation gives CASSSRQGPEAFF.

This sequence joins TRBV28 and TRBJ2-1; 7 bases match TRBD1. Germline CDR1 is MDHEN and CDR2 is SYDVKM. Germline trimming cut 6 bases from V and 9 bases from J; bases unmatched to any gene: 11. The CDR3 consists of 14 residues. The CDR3 sequence: CASSYPGPGGEQFF. The CDR3 region has the DNA TGTGCCAGCAGCTATCCGGGACCAGGGGGTGAGCAGTTCTTC. Based on the CDR3 plus reference TRBV28 and TRBJ2-1, the full variable domain is DVKVTQSSRYLVKRTGEKVFLECVQDMDHENMFWYRQDPGLGLRLIYFSYDVKMKEKGDIPEGYSVSREKKERFSLILESASTNQTSMYLCASSYPGPGGEQFFGPGTRLTVL.

The chain uses TRBV4-2 and TRBJ2-3, with D unclear. The CDR3 is made up of 12 amino acids. With 0 bases removed from V and 3 bases from J, the gap between germline ends came to 1 base. Germline V lookup: CDR1 LGHNA, CDR2 YNFKEQ. The CDR3 DNA reads TGTGCCAGCAGCCAAGAGACAGATACGCAGTATTTT. Its translation is CASSQETDTQYF.

By share, this clonotype counts as medium-sized (0.01 to 0.1%). The V gene is TRBV6-5, the J gene TRBJ2-5, with 7 positions matching TRBD1. CDR1 and CDR2 (germline): MNHEY, SVGAGI. Trimming took 0 bases from V and 3 from J; bases not matched to a gene: 7. CDR3 size: 16 residues. The CDR3 DNA reads as TGTGCCAGCAGTTACTCGGTAGGGACAGCCAAAGAGACCCAGTACTTC. Its translation is CASSYSVGTAKETQYF.

In its sample, this clonotype is medium-sized. The chain is built from TRBV19 and TRBJ1-1, with D tentatively TRBD1 (6 bases). V was trimmed by 5 bases and J by 2 bases, leaving 18 bases between them. The CDR3 length is 16 residues. Per germline, CDR1 LNHDA and CDR2 SQIVND (reference sequence). The CDR3 reads CASSFVRNRANTEAFF. In DNA form, the CDR3 reads TGTGCCAGTAGTTTTGTCAGGAACAGGGCTAACACTGAAGCTTTCTTT.

The table lists this clonotype with a few counts. The V gene is TRBV30, the J gene TRBJ2-7, with D possibly being TRBD1 (7 bases). V was clipped by 1 base and J by 3 bases, with 19 bases between them. The germline V gene has CDR1 GTSNPN and CDR2 SVGIG (reference sequence). This CDR3 comprises 16 residues. In DNA form, the CDR3 reads TGTGCCTGGAGTGGGATAACAGGGGACTCGTACTACGAGCAGTACTTC. Amino acids: CAWSGITGDSYYEQYF.

This clonotype occurred a few times. The chain couples TRBV20-1 to TRBJ2-5; 7 bases fit TRBD1. Looked up from germline, CDR1 is DFQATT and CDR2 is SNEGSKA (reference sequence). V trimming: 6 bases; J trimming: 0 bases; junction bases outside the gene matches: 7. The length of the CDR3 is 14 residues. CDR3 in amino acids: CSASQDRDQETQYF. CDR3 coding DNA: TGCAGTGCCAGCCAAGACAGGGACCAAGAGACCCAGTACTTC.

A word on this clonotype: This may come from a read error, since a much larger clone is one base off. The chain combines TRBV27 with TRBJ1-2, with no clear D. V dropped 2 bases and J dropped 2 bases, with 9 bases sitting between them. This CDR3 is 14 amino acids long. Germline lookup yields CDR1 MNHEY and CDR2 SMNVEV (reference sequence). Here the CDR3 DNA reads TGTGCCAGCAGTTTAGTTGGACTGAACTATGGCTACACCTTC. Translating it yields CASSLVGLNYGYTF.

With respect to this clonotype: Being one base from a much bigger clone, this may be a read error. The chain combines TRBV5-1 with TRBJ2-7, with TRBD1 identical over 7 bases. This CDR3 is 14 amino acids long. Trimming removed 4 bases from V and 7 bases from J; junction bases left unmatched: 11. CDR1 is SGHRS and CDR2 is YFSETQ in the germline V gene. The CDR3 here is CASSTSTGDNEQYF. The CDR3 nucleotides are TGCGCCAGCAGCACCTCCACAGGGGACAATGAGCAGTACTTC.

The sample holds a few counts of this clonotype. This chain links TRBV28 with TRBJ2-7; D ambiguous. CDR1 is MDHEN, CDR2 SYDVKM, per germline. Deletions cut 8 bases from V and 5 bases from J, with 13 bases between. The CDR3 sequence is 12 residues long. Here the CDR3 DNA reads TGTGCCAGCGGGGTCTGGAACGACGAGCAGTACTTC. This encodes CASGVWNDEQYF.

This clonotype occurred a few times. This rearrangement joins TRBV6-5 to TRBJ1-4; 7 positions match TRBD1. The CDR3 consists of 15 residues. V lost 6 bases, J lost 3 bases, and 7 bases stayed unmatched. Germline CDR1 MNHEY, CDR2 SVGAGI. The CDR3 DNA reads as TGTGCCAGCAGCTCCCCCGGGACAGCTAATGAAAAACTGTTTTTT. This codes for CASSSPGTANEKLFF.

Within the sample, this clonotype is medium-sized. The J gene is TRBJ1-1, the V gene TRBV6-5; D is undetermined. From germline, CDR1 is MNHEY and CDR2 SVGAGI. The CDR3 totals 16 residues. The V gene lost 0 bases and the J gene lost 1 base, with 12 bases spanning the gap. CDR3 in amino acids: CASSYSVLPGNTEAFF. CDR3 nucleotides: TGTGCCAGCAGTTACTCGGTTTTACCGGGGAACACTGAAGCTTTCTTT.

By share, this clonotype ranks as medium-sized. The chain employs TRBV6-5 and TRBJ2-7; D may be TRBD2 (5 bases). Trimming shortened V by 2 bases and J by 6 bases, and 17 bases separated the two germline ends. In germline, CDR1 is MNHEY, CDR2 SVGAGI. CDR3 length equals 15 residues. DNA of the CDR3: TGTGCCAGCAGTTACACCGGACGGGGAATCGGCGAGCAGTACTTC. Protein sequence: CASSYTGRGIGEQYF.

By frequency in the sample, this clonotype is medium-sized. Its ends do not fully match the called genes, so a read error is possible. The chain joins TRBV27 to TRBJ2-4, with 9 bases fitting TRBD1. The V gene's germline CDR1 is MNHEY and CDR2 SMNVEV (reference sequence). This CDR3 region has 15 residues. The CDR3 sequence: CASSYTGGLKTIQYF. The DNA for the CDR3 is TGTGCCAGCAGTTATACAGGGGGCTTAAAAACCATTCAGTACTTC.